These T cell receptor beta chains were read from a single sample in a study of blood T cell repertoires in COVID-19. The assay was immunoSEQ multiplex PCR, and TCRdb's table has in-frame clones only and misses some. The sample has around 200,000 clones; about 87% are singletons. The sequencing sample was made of peripheral blood. The origin of the receptors is a woman aged 18 to 35 who had recovered from COVID-19. Each CDR3 is given with its conserved first and last residue. The D gene is left open where the match is weak. Not all rows give a size; the values are once, few, many and, for expanded clones, a class.

v_gene,d_gene,abundance,j_gene,CDR3nt,CDR3aa
TRBV24-1,TRBD1,-,TRBJ2-5,TGTGCCACCAGTGATTTATCACCGGGACAGGGGGCCGGAGAGACCCAGTACTTC,CATSDLSPGQGAGETQYF
TRBV6-5,-,-,TRBJ2-7,TGTGCCAGCAGTCCGCGACAGGCTAACTACGAGCAGTACTTC,CASSPRQANYEQYF
TRBV24-1,-,-,TRBJ1-2,TGTGCCACCAGTGATGACAGAAACTATGGCTACACCTTC,CATSDDRNYGYTF
TRBV4-3,-,-,TRBJ1-1,TGCGCCAGCAGCCCGACAGATATGAACACTGAAGCTTTCTTT,CASSPTDMNTEAFF
TRBV10-3,TRBD2,-,TRBJ2-2,TGTGCCATCGGACTGACTAGCGGGGGGGCGAACACCGGGGAGCTGTTTTTT,CAIGLTSGGANTGELFF
TRBV7-3,TRBD1,once,TRBJ1-2,TGTGCCAGCAGCCAACTAAGGGGGCATCGGGATGGCTACACCTTC,CASSQLRGHRDGYTF
TRBV5-1,-,-,TRBJ2-2,TGCGCCAGCAGTTCCCAGGGCCTCACCGGGGAGCTGTTTTTT,CASSSQGLTGELFF
TRBV9,-,once,TRBJ1-2,TGTGCCAGCAGCGTCCGGGACAAATCTTCCTATGGCTACACCTTC,CASSVRDKSSYGYTF
TRBV30,-,-,TRBJ1-6,TGTGCCTGGAGTAACAGGAATTCACCCCTCCACTTT,CAWSNRNSPLHF
TRBV3-1/TRBV3-2,-,-,TRBJ1-1,TGTGCCAGCGCACCCCACCGGGACACGAAAGCTTTCTTT,CASAPHRDTKAFF
TRBV5-1,-,-,TRBJ2-1,TGCGCCAGCAGCTTGATGGGAGAACTCTACAATGAGCAGTTCTTC,CASSLMGELYNEQFF
TRBV19,-,-,TRBJ1-1,TGTGCCAGTAGTATATCCGGGGTGAACACTGAAGCTTTCTTT,CASSISGVNTEAFF
TRBV28,-,-,TRBJ2-1,TGTGCCAGCAGTTTGGACACCTATGAGCAGTTCTTC,CASSLDTYEQFF
TRBV18,TRBD2,once,TRBJ2-1,TGTGCCAGCTCACCGAGCGGGGTTTACAATGAGCAGTTCTTC,CASSPSGVYNEQFF
TRBV2,-,-,TRBJ1-2,TGTGCCAGCAGTGCGGGGTCGGGGGTCAGGGGCTACACCTTC,CASSAGSGVRGYTF
TRBV3-1/TRBV3-2,-,-,TRBJ1-1,TGTGCCAGCAGCCACACCCGGGTCCCCGGGGGGAACACTGAAGCTTTCTTT,CASSHTRVPGGNTEAFF
TRBV27,TRBD1,-,TRBJ1-1,TGTGCCAGCAGTCTCTTCGGACAGGGGAACACTGAAGCTTTCTTT,CASSLFGQGNTEAFF